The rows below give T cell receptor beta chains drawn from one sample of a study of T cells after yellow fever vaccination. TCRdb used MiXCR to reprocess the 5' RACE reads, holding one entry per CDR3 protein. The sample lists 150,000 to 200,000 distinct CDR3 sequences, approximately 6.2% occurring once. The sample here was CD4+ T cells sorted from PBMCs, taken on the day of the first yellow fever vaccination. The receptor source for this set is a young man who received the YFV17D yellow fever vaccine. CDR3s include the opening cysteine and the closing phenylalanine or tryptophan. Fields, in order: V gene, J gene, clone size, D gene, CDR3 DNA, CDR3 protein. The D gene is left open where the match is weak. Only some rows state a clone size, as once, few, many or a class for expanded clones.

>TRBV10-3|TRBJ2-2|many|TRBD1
TGTGCCACTAAGACAGGGGAAGAATTGGCCGGGGAGCTGTTTTTT
CATKTGEELAGELFF
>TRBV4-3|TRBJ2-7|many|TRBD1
TGCGCCAGCAGCCAAGATGCATGGACAGGGAGGAACGAGCAGTACTTC
CASSQDAWTGRNEQYF
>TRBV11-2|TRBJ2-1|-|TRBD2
TGTGCCAGCAGCTTTAGTGTTGGACTAGCGGGCAATGAGCAGTTCTTC
CASSFSVGLAGNEQFF
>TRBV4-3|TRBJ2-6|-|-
TGCGCCAGCAGCCAAGATAAAGTAGTGGGATCTGGGGCCAACGTCCTGACTTTC
CASSQDKVVGSGANVLTF
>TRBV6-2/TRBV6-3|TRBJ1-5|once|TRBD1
TGTGCCAGCACTCGGACAGGTCCTAATCAGCCCCAGCATTTT
CASTRTGPNQPQHF
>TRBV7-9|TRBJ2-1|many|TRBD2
TGTGCCAGCAGCTCAGGACTAGCGGGGGGATACAATGAGCAGTTCTTC
CASSSGLAGGYNEQFF
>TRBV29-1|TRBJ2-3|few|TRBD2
TGCAGCGTTGACGGGGGGGGGTCAGATACGCAGTATTTT
CSVDGGGSDTQYF
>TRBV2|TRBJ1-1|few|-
TGTGCCACCGACAGTGGGGTGAACACTGAAGCTTTCTTT
CATDSGVNTEAFF
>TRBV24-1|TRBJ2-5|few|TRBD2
TGTGCCACCACCGGGACTAGCGGGGGGACGCAGCGAGAGACCCAGTACTTC
CATTGTSGGTQRETQYF
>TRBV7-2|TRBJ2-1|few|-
TGTGCCAGCAGCTTAGATCGGGCGGGTCTTGAGCAGTTCTTC
CASSLDRAGLEQFF
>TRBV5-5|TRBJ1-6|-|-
TGTGCCAGCAGCTTGGGTCCCAGGGTGGATAATAATTCACCCCTCCACTTT
CASSLGPRVDNNSPLHF
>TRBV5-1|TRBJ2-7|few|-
TGCGCCAGCAGCTTGACGGTAGAGACCTACGAGCAGTACTTC
CASSLTVETYEQYF
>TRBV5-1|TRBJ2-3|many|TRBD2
TGCGCCAGCAGCGCGGGGACTAGCGGGGGGGCCTCAGATACGCAGTATTTT
CASSAGTSGGASDTQYF
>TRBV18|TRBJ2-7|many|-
TGTGCCAGCTCCCCAGCTCCCCCCTACGAGCAGTACTTC
CASSPAPPYEQYF
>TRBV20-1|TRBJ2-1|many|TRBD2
TGCAGTGCTAGATCCAGCGGGGGTTTGGGTGAGCAGTTCTTC
CSARSSGGLGEQFF
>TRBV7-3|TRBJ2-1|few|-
TGTGCCAGCAGCGCACGCGGCGCTTACTACAATGAGCAGTTCTTC
CASSARGAYYNEQFF
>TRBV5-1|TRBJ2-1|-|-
TGCGCCAGCAGATCCTCTCCGAACAATGAGCAGTTCTTC
CASRSSPNNEQFF
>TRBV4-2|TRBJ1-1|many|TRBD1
TGTGCCAGCAGCCAAGAAGCGGGACAGATGAACACTGAAGCTTTCTTT
CASSQEAGQMNTEAFF
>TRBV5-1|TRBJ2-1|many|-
TGCGCCAGCAGCTTGACAGGGAACCCCCACAATGAGCAGTTCTTC
CASSLTGNPHNEQFF
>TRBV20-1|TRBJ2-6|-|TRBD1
TGCAGTGCTAGAGATAGTCCAGGACAGGGGGCTACTGGGGCCAACGTCCTGACTTTC
CSARDSPGQGATGANVLTF
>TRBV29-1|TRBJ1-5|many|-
TGCAGCGTTGGGGGCGGGAGCAATCAGCCCCAGCATTTT
CSVGGGSNQPQHF
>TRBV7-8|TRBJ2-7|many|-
TGTGCCAGCAGCTGGGTTTCGAGGGGGATGCAGTACTTC
CASSWVSRGMQYF
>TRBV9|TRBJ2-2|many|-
TGTGCCAGCAGCCTAATTATGAACACCGGGGAGCTGTTTTTT
CASSLIMNTGELFF
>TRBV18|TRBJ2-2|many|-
TGTGCCAGCTCACAGTCGGGACGCGGGGAGCTGTTTTTT
CASSQSGRGELFF
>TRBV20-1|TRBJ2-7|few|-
TGCAGTGCTAGAGATGCTGGGGGCCCGAACTCCTACGAGCAGTACTTC
CSARDAGGPNSYEQYF
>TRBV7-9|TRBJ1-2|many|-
TGTGCCAGCAGCTTCCCAAACTATGGCTACACCTTC
CASSFPNYGYTF
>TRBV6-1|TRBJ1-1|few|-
TGTGCCAGCACCTCCGAGGCACAGCTGAACACTGAAGCTTTCTTT
CASTSEAQLNTEAFF
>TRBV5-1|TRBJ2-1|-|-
TGCGCCAGCAGCACGATGGTAGGGGTTGAGCAGTTCTTC
CASSTMVGVEQFF